By sample share, the clone carrying this T cell receptor (beta chain) is medium-sized. The antigen remains undetermined. Germline values: CDR1 LGHNA, CDR2 YSLEER. The V segment lost 3 bases and the J segment 7 bases; nucleotides outside the gene matches: 8. CDR3 length equals 15 residues. The sample comes from a study of spatial heterogeneity in lung cancer. Study-level information: Alpha-chain detections were consistently fewer than beta-chain detections among the sequences. Study-wide findings and caveats: At tumor resection, ubiquitous expanded TCRs were detected in blood more often than later.

The time point was: sample taken at primary tumor resection. The authors sequenced whole RNA from tumor, nontumor lung or frozen PBMC without sorting. The approximately 67 donors had untreated early-stage non-small cell lung cancer. Via MiXCR, TCRdb re-called the 5' RACE reads, giving one row per CDR3 protein. The table includes 1,500 to 2,000 distinct CDR3 sequences, 15% to 20% detected once. This sequence joins TRBV4-3 and TRBJ2-7, with 11 bases identical to TRBD1. The receptor's source is a male donor with early-stage non-small cell lung cancer. The source was PBMCs, collected at surgery. In DNA, the CDR3 is TGCGCCAGCAGCCATACGGGACAGGGGGTCGGGGAGCAGTACTTC. This gives the protein CASSHTGQGVGEQYF.